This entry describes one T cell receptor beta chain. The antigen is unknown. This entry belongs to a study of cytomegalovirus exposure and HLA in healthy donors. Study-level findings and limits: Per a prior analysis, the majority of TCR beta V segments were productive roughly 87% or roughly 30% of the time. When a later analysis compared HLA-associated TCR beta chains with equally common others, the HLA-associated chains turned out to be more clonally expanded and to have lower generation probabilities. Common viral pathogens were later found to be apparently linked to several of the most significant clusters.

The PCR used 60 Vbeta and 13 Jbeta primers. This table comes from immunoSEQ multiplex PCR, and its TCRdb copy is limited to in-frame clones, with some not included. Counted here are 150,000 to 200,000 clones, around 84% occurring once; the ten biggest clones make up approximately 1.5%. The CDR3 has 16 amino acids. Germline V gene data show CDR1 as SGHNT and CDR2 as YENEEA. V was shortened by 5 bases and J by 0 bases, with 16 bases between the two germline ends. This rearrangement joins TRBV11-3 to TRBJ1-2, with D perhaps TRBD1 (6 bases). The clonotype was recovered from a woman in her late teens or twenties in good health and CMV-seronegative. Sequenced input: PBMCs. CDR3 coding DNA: TGTGCCAGCAGCGGTGACAGGAAAGGAGCTAACTATGGCTACACCTTC. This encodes CASSGDRKGANYGYTF.